These 10 T cell receptor beta chains came from one sample sequenced in a study of shared clonotypes between healthy human individuals. Libraries were prepared by immunoSEQ multiplex PCR; TCRdb keeps only in-frame clonotypes and omits some of them. This table holds about 2.4 million clones, over 85% found once. Sequencing was done on a sample of naive CD4+ T cells sorted from blood. Subset in this sample: CD45RA+ positively selected. These receptors originate from a man younger than 35 in good health.

V gene TRBV15 combines with J gene TRBJ2-2; D is possibly TRBD1 (6 bases). Looked up from germline, CDR1 is LNHNV and CDR2 is YYDKDF (reference sequence). Trimming removed 0 bases from V and 6 bases from J, with 14 bases in between. The CDR3 runs 16 residues. The CDR3: CATSRDSQGSSGELFF. DNA of the CDR3: TGTGCCACCAGCAGAGATAGTCAGGGGAGTTCCGGGGAGCTGTTTTTT.

The chain couples TRBV19 to TRBJ2-5; possible D gene TRBD1, 5 bases. Trimming took off 5 bases at V and 2 bases at J, with 12 bases between the two ends. In germline, CDR1 is LNHDA, CDR2 SQIVND (reference sequence). The CDR3 loop spans 14 amino acids. In nucleotides, the CDR3 is TGTGCCAGTAGTTCGGACATGTTTCAAGAGACCCAGTACTTC. It translates to CASSSDMFQETQYF.

The gene calls are TRBV5-1 and TRBJ2-2, with 8 nucleotides matching TRBD1. Germline V lookup: CDR1 SGHRS, CDR2 YFSETQ. This CDR3 region has 16 residues. With 4 bases clipped from V and 6 bases from J, the junction kept 11 bases outside the gene matches. CDR3 loop: CASSLPRTGRAGELFF. Here the CDR3 DNA reads TGCGCCAGCAGCCTCCCCCGGACAGGGCGGGCCGGGGAGCTGTTTTTT.

The chain carries TRBV9 and TRBJ2-6; D may be TRBD2 (7 bases). The CDR3 is 14 residues long. Trimming removed 6 bases from V and 2 bases from J, with 9 bases in between. Per the germline V gene, CDR1 is SGDLS and CDR2 is YYNGEE. CDR3 in DNA: TGTGCCAGCACGCGGGGGCCTGGGGCCAACGTCCTGACTTTC. Translating it yields CASTRGPGANVLTF. The variable domain in full, completed from reference TRBV9 and TRBJ2-6, reads DSGVTQTPKHLITATGQRVTLRCSPRSGDLSVYWYQQSLDQGLQFLIQYYNGEERAKGNILERFSAQQFPDLHSELNLSSLELGDSALYFCASTRGPGANVLTFGAGSRLTVL.

A word on this clone: Other DNA sequences of this sample code for an identical CDR3. J is TRBJ2-7 and V is TRBV6-5; 9 bases are a match to TRBD1. Per germline, CDR1 MNHEY and CDR2 SVGAGI. The trim removed 2 bases at V and 0 bases at J, leaving 2 bases unmatched. The CDR3 sequence is 15 residues long. This CDR3 is CASSYGQGSSYEQYF. For the CDR3, the DNA is TGTGCCAGCAGTTACGGACAGGGGAGCTCCTACGAGCAGTACTTC.

The chain employs TRBV7-2 and TRBJ2-3, with TRBD2 matching 7 bases. Per germline, CDR1 SGHTA and CDR2 FQGNSA. This CDR3 has 16 residues. V lost 3 bases to trimming and J lost 1 base; unmatched junction nucleotides: 7. Here the CDR3 reads CASSFTQRGGTDTQYF. CDR3 DNA sequence: TGTGCCAGCAGCTTCACCCAGCGGGGCGGCACAGATACGCAGTATTTT.

This sequence joins TRBV5-1 and TRBJ1-1, with TRBD1 matching 7 bases. With V trimmed by 0 bases and J by 1 base, 9 bases remained unmatched. The CDR3 is 17 residues long. CDR1 is SGHRS and CDR2 is YFSETQ in the germline V gene. The CDR3 DNA sequence: TGCGCCAGCAGCTTGGGCCTGCGACAGGGAAAGAACACTGAAGCTTTCTTT. Encoded protein: CASSLGLRQGKNTEAFF. Variable domain in full (rest from reference TRBV5-1 and TRBJ1-1): KAGVTQTPRYLIKTRGQQVTLSCSPISGHRSVSWYQQTPGQGLQFLFEYFSETQRNKGNFPGRFSGRQFSNSRSEMNVSTLELGDSALYLCASSLGLRQGKNTEAFFGQGTRLTVV.

The rearrangement joins TRBV28 to TRBJ1-6, with 7 bases aligning to TRBD1. V shed 5 bases and J 0 bases; nucleotides not matched to a gene: 4. The CDR3 covers 16 residues. The germline gives CDR1 MDHEN, CDR2 SYDVKM. The chain's CDR3 is CASSVQGSSYNSPLHF. Here the CDR3 DNA reads TGTGCCAGCAGTGTACAGGGGAGCTCCTATAATTCACCCCTCCACTTT.

The rearrangement links TRBV25-1 to TRBJ1-6; 7 bases align to TRBD1. The CDR3 covers 14 residues. Germline V lookup: CDR1 MGHDK, CDR2 SYGVNS. V trimming: 5 bases; J trimming: 7 bases; junction bases outside the gene matches: 5. Written as DNA, the CDR3 is TGTGCCAGCAGTACCCCGGGACAGAATTCACCCCTCCACTTT. Encoded protein: CASSTPGQNSPLHF.

The V call is TRBV28, the J call TRBJ2-7; D unresolved. The CDR3 totals 13 residues. Per the germline V gene, CDR1 is MDHEN and CDR2 is SYDVKM. Trimming removed 1 base from V and 6 bases from J, with 10 bases in between. The CDR3 reads CASSLSPTPEQYF. In nucleotides, the CDR3 is TGTGCCAGCAGTTTATCTCCCACGCCCGAGCAGTACTTC.